This T cell receptor beta chain was recorded in a study of CD8 T cells in Susac syndrome. CDR1 and CDR2 (germline): MNHEY, SVGAGI. V gave up 0 bases and J gave up 0 bases; unmatched junction bases: 7. This CDR3 comprises 19 residues. Reverse transcription of 0.5 to 1 ug RNA was performed with random hexamers. TCRdb re-derived calls from the immunoSEQ multiplex PCR reads in MiXCR, one entry per CDR3 protein. The sample consists of some 300,000 distinct CDR3 sequences, 75% to 85% of them appearing once. The TCR comes from a human donor with multiple sclerosis. The material sequenced was CD8+ T cells from PBMCs. The chain couples TRBV6-5 to TRBJ2-1; 11 positions agree with TRBD2. The CDR3 DNA sequence: TGTGCCAGCAGTTACTCCCTAGCGGGAGGCACTAGCTCCTACAATGAGCAGTTCTTC. Protein: CASSYSLAGGTSSYNEQFF.